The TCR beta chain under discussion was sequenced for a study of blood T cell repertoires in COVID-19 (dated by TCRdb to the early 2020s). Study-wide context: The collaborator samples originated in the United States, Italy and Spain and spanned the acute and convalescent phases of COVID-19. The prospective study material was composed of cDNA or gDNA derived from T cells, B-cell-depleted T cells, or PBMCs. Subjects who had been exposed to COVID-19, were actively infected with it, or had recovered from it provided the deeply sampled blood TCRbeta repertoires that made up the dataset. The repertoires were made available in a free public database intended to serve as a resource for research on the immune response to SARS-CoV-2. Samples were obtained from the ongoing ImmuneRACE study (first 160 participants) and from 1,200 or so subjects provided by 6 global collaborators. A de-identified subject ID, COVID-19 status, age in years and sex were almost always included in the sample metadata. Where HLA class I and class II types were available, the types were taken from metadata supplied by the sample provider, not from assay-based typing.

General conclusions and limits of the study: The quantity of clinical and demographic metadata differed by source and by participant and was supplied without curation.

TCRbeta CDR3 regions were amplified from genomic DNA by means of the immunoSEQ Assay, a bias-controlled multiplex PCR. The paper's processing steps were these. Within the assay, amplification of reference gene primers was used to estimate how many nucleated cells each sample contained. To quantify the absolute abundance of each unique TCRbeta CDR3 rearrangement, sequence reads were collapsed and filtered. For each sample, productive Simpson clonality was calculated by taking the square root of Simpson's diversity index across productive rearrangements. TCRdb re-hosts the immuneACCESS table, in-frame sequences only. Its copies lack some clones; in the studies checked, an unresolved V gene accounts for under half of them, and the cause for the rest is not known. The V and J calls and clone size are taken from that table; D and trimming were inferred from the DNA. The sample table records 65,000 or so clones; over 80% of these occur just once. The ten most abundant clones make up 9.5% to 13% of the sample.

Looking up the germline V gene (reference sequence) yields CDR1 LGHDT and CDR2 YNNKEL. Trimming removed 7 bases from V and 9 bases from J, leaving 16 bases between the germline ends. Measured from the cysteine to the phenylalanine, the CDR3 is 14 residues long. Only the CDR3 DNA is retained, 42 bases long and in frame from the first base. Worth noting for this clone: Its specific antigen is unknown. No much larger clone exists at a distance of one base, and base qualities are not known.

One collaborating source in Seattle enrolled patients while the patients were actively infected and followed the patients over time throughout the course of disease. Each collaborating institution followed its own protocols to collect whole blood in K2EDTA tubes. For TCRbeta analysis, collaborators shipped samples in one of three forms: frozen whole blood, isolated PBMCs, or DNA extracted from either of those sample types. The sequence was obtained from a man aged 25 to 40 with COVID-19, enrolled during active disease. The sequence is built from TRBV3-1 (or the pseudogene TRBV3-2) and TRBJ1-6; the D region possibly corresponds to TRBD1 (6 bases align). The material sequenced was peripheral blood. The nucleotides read TGTGCCAGCACCACCTCGGACAGACTTTCACCCCTCCACTTT. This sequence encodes CASTTSDRLSPLHF.